This T cell receptor (beta chain) was observed in a study of T cells expressing NK-cell markers (dated by TCRdb to about 2020). Describing the broader study: TCR beta-chain repertoires were profiled in sorted CD3+CD56+NKG2C+, CD3+CD56+NKG2C- and CD3+CD56-NKG2C+ T-cell subsets from several donors. The eight sequenced donors were randomly selected healthy volunteers, three men and five women. Among the eight sequenced donors, seven were HCMV-seropositive and one was HCMV-seronegative. Illumina HiSeq 2000/2500, MiSeq or NextSeq was used to sequence libraries as 2 x 150 bp reads.

HCMV serostatus was determined by detecting HCMV-specific IgG in serum with a commercial ELISA kit. Ficoll density gradient centrifugation was used to isolate peripheral blood mononuclear cells from blood. Concerning this clonotype itself: Its antigen remains unidentified.

The instrument given in TCRdb is Illumina HiSeq 2000. 5'RACE template switching, by which a universal primer site and unique molecular identifiers were added, was used to make TCR beta cDNA libraries. Synthesis of cDNA was primed from the TCR beta constant segment and was followed by two consecutive PCR amplification steps. The original methods were these. MIGEC was used to demultiplex reads and group the reads by UMI, and MiTCR was used to assemble and quantify clonotypes. To exclude erroneous sequences, any TCR cDNA sequence not supported by at least two reads was discarded. Downstream repertoire analysis used the tcR package, and clonotypes were matched across fractions by CDR3 nucleotide sequence plus V segment. Antigen specificity was annotated against VDJdb with VDJmatch, allowing one amino acid substitution in CDR3. Reads reprocessed by TCRdb are summarized as one entry per CDR3 protein sequence, and DNA is absent. TCRdb assigned the V and J calls; the authors' analysis was not used. The sample's clone listing holds about 140,000 distinct CDR3 sequences. 12% of the sample rests with the top ten.

Broader findings and caveats from the paper: Those dominant clonotypes were again the most abundant among CD3+CD56-NKG2C+ cells in a handful of donors, at roughly 28.3-65%. Whether the expanded NKG2C-expressing T cell clones were specific for HCMV antigens was left unclear. In six donors, the dominant CD3+CD56+NKG2C+ clonotypes ranked among the top 10 CD8+ clonotypes, making up roughly 1.0-7.5% of CD8+ T cells.

Looking up the germline V gene yields CDR1 LGHNA and CDR2 YNFKEQ. The CDR3 runs 20 amino acids, cysteine and phenylalanine included. DNA for this receptor is not on file. What was sequenced was blood T cells: a sorted CD56 or NKG2C T cell subset, CD4+ or CD8+ T cells, or bulk PBMC T cells (not recorded which). This clonotype was sampled from a man younger than 35 in good health. Donor details come from another sample of the same person, matched by shared clones. Rearrangement joined TRBV4-2 to TRBJ2-2; the TCRdb D gene call, TRBD2, has no DNA to confirm it. The encoded CDR3 is CASSQDVGLLAGGNTGELFF.